This T cell receptor beta chain was retrieved from a study of STAT5B mutations in CD4+ large granular lymphocyte leukemia (dated 2022 in TCRdb). Study-wide context: Among the healthy controls, the CDR3 'QG' motif was associated with a particular HLA allele. TCRbeta repertoires of CD4+ T-cell large granular lymphocyte leukemia patients were compared with those of healthy blood donors. Flow cytometry on FACSCanto II or FACSVerse showed that the purified fractions were more than 95% pure among lymphocytes.

This clone was seen a single time. Its antigen remains undetermined. The sample holds no much larger clone one base away, and base qualities are not on file. Study-wide conclusions, independent of this receptor: CD4-sorted patient repertoires appeared more clonal than healthy CD4+ repertoires, and this difference persisted after removing the putative leukemic clones. TRBV06-family usage was enriched among the top patient clones (8/27) compared with healthy controls (2/35). The data were not HLA-matched, and the relatively small sample size could explain the higher clonality seen in CD4+ compared with CD8+ T-LGLL. The main leukemic clonotypes were found to be private to each patient, although over 20% of the main leukemic clonotypes were detected at low frequency in the non-leukemic repertoires of other patients.

Trimming removed 4 bases from V and 6 bases from J, leaving 13 bases between the germline ends. Taken from cysteine to phenylalanine, the CDR3 has 13 residues. The sequence is cut down to CDR3 DNA, 39 bases in frame from base 1. CDR1 and CDR2, per the germline V gene, are MDHEN and SYDVKM. Buffy coats from 30 to 40 blood donors, supplied by the Finnish Red Cross blood service, were used as healthy controls. All TCR-sequenced material derived from peripheral blood: patient blood samples and healthy donor buffy coats. Peripheral blood mononuclear cells were isolated by Ficoll-Hypaque gradient centrifugation. For the healthy controls, CD4+ cells were obtained from buffy coats by magnetic purification. Genomic DNA was extracted using the Gentra Puregene Cell and Tissue kit, and a Qubit 2.0 fluorometer was used to quantify it. TCRbeta rearrangements were sequenced from genomic DNA using the immunoSEQ assay at survey resolution. As for the authors' bioinformatics: A lowest detectable productive clonotype frequency of 2.59 x 10-5 was observed in the TCR sequencing data. Only productive TCRbeta rearrangements, defined as complete and in-frame sequences, were included in the analyses. Clonality for each sample was calculated as Simpson clonality in the immunoSEQ Analyzer version 3.0. Clones were categorized by frequency as very rare, small, medium, large (1-20%) or hyperexpanded (>20%). Generation probabilities were estimated with OLGA 1.2.3, V-gene circos plots were generated with VDJtools, specificities were searched for in VDJdb, and CDR3 motifs were identified with GLIPH. Imported from immuneACCESS, the table was reduced by TCRdb to in-frame sequences with V and J called. These copies leave out some clones; in studies compared against another copy, an unresolved V gene accounts for under half, and the cause of the remainder is not known. That table supplies the V and J calls and clone size; D and trimming were determined from the DNA. The sample includes about 40,000 clones, with about 88% observed a single time. The ten largest clones capture less than 0.45% of the sample.

The receptor was derived from a human donor in good health. In this chain, TRBV28 is recombined with TRBJ2-7; the D gene is not confidently resolved. Sequenced material: CD4+ T cells from blood buffy coats. The encoded CDR3 is CASSSLQILEQYF. The nucleotide sequence reads TGTGCCAGCAGTTCCCTACAGATACTCGAGCAGTACTTC.